These 29 T cell receptor beta chains share one sample of origin, sequenced in a study of blood T cells in healthy people across ages. The second PCR ran about 6 to 11 cycles with a sample-barcoded 5' primer and J-beta primers. MiXCR was run by TCRdb on the 5' RACE reads, yielding one entry per CDR3 protein. The table has approximately 780,000 distinct CDR3 sequences, roughly 25% seen once. These data were also filed under a second study, of T cells of mothers and their children.

The source material was blood. The receptors here all came from a boy between 10 and 17 years old in good health.

In its sample, this clonotype was seen a few times. The gene calls are TRBV6-5 and TRBJ2-7; D is perhaps TRBD2 (7 bases). The J call is in doubt because the DNA end fits TRBJ2-5 better. This CDR3 has 15 amino acids. From germline, CDR1 is MNHEY and CDR2 SVGAGI. The CDR3 loop reads CASRRAGALQETQYF. The CDR3 DNA is TGTGCCAGCAGGCGGGCGGGGGCACTCCAAGAGACCCAGTACTTC.

This clonotype has a handful of counts. J is TRBJ2-1 and V is TRBV12-3 or TRBV12-4; maybe TRBD1 (5 bases). This CDR3 region has 17 residues. With 3 bases removed from V and 6 bases from J, the gap between germline ends came to 21 bases. The CDR3 region has the DNA TGTGCCAGCAGTTTCCTCCCTGCAGGGATGAGTTTCAATGAGCAGTTCTTC. It codes for CASSFLPAGMSFNEQFF.

There are a few counts of this clonotype. This sequence joins TRBV7-2 and TRBJ2-5; weak D call: TRBD2 (6 bases). The germline V gene encodes CDR1 SGHTA and CDR2 FQGNSA. Deletions cut 2 bases from V and 4 bases from J, with 11 bases between. CDR3 length: 14 amino acids. Here the CDR3 reads CASSLMPSAETQYF. Here the CDR3 DNA reads TGTGCCAGCAGCTTAATGCCTAGCGCAGAGACCCAGTACTTC.

Only a few counts were recorded for this clonotype. J is TRBJ2-3 and V is TRBV6-1; perhaps D is TRBD1 or TRBD2 (6 bases each). V lost 1 base, J lost 4 bases, and 9 bases lay in between. CDR1 and CDR2 from the germline V gene are MNHNS and SASEGT. The CDR3 sequence is 14 residues long. CDR3 nucleotide sequence: TGTGCCAGCAGTGAAGGGGGGGCCGCAGATACGCAGTATTTT. Residues: CASSEGGAADTQYF.

This rearrangement joins TRBV5-1 to TRBJ2-7; no definite D call. Judging by the DNA end, TRBJ2-1 fits better; the J call may be wrong. Germline assignment: CDR1 SGHRS and CDR2 YFSETQ. The CDR3 has 15 residues. CDR3 nucleotide sequence: TGCGCCAGCAGCGTGAGGAACACGCGAAACTTTGAGCAGTTCTTC. It yields the protein CASSVRNTRNFEQFF.

V and J are TRBV6-2 or TRBV6-3 and TRBJ2-5; 12 bases line up with TRBD2. The DNA end is a closer match to TRBJ2-1, so the J assignment may be wrong. This CDR3 is 17 amino acids long. The germline V gene has CDR1 MNHEY and CDR2 SVGEGT. The CDR3 region is CASSYSGTSGFVNEQFF. In DNA, the CDR3 is TGTGCCAGCAGTTATTCAGGGACTAGCGGGTTTGTGAATGAGCAGTTCTTC.

The V gene is TRBV30, the J gene TRBJ2-2; D is uncertain. CDR1 and CDR2 (germline): GTSNPN, SVGIG (reference sequence). V was pared by 3 bases and J by 7 bases, with 6 bases between. The CDR3 has 11 residues. CDR3: CAWRVDGELFF. The CDR3 DNA is TGTGCCTGGAGGGTAGACGGGGAGCTGTTTTTT.

The rearrangement joins TRBV25-1 to TRBJ1-3; D unclear. The CDR3 runs 17 residues. The germline CDR1 and CDR2 sequences are MGHDK and SYGVNS. Trimming took 0 bases from V and 0 from J, leaving 12 bases between them. The CDR3 reads CASSEYGQLGSGNTIYF. CDR3 nucleotides: TGTGCCAGCAGTGAATATGGGCAGTTGGGCTCTGGAAACACCATATATTTT.

The chain uses TRBV5-1 and TRBJ2-3, with TRBD2 matching over 9 bases. CDR1 and CDR2 (germline): SGHRS, YFSETQ. The CDR3 runs to 15 residues. V lost 6 bases to trimming and J lost 4 bases; unmatched junction nucleotides: 9. This chain's CDR3 is CASTSGGGDPDTQYF. CDR3 coding DNA: TGCGCCAGCACCTCCGGCGGGGGGGACCCAGATACGCAGTATTTT. The full variable domain, completed using reference TRBV5-1 and TRBJ2-3, is KAGVTQTPRYLIKTRGQQVTLSCSPISGHRSVSWYQQTPGQGLQFLFEYFSETQRNKGNFPGRFSGRQFSNSRSEMNVSTLELGDSALYLCASTSGGGDPDTQYFGPGTRLTVL.

The chain joins TRBV9 to TRBJ1-6, with no clear D. Germline V lookup: CDR1 SGDLS, CDR2 YYNGEE. The CDR3 runs to 13 residues. V lost 5 bases and J lost 10, with 13 bases in between. The DNA for the CDR3 is TGTGCCAGCAGTTTAGGATCTGAATCACCCCTCCACTTT. Its protein is CASSLGSESPLHF.

The chain couples TRBV2 to TRBJ1-2; a weak D match, TRBD1 (5 bases). The V end was cut by 8 bases, the J end by 4 bases, with 8 bases between. The germline gives CDR1 SNHLY, CDR2 FYNNEI. This CDR3 comprises 11 residues. CDR3 sequence reads: CASDRGYGYTF. The CDR3 DNA is TGTGCCAGCGACAGAGGCTATGGCTACACCTTC.

The rearrangement links TRBV5-1 to TRBJ2-5; 7 nucleotides agree with TRBD1. The CDR3 loop spans 17 amino acids. Germline V gene data show CDR1 as SGHRS and CDR2 as YFSETQ. V lost 3 bases, J lost 3 bases, and 14 bases stayed unmatched. In nucleotides, the CDR3 is TGCGCCAGCAGCTGGACAGGTCAAAGGAAGAGGAAAGAGACCCAGTACTTC. Translation gives CASSWTGQRKRKETQYF.

This clonotype was observed once. CDR3 nucleotides: TGTGCCAGCAGCTCGGACAGGCCCTCTGGCTACACCTTC. Its translation: CASSSDRPSGYTF. The rearrangement joins TRBV3-1 to TRBJ1-2; 7 bases fit TRBD1. This CDR3 region has 13 residues. With V trimmed by 5 bases and J by 7 bases, 7 bases remained unmatched. The germline CDR1 and CDR2 sequences are LGHDT and YNNKEL (reference sequence).

In its sample, this clonotype was seen a few times. CDR3 sequence: CASSSGPRVSYEQYF. The DNA for the CDR3 is TGTGCCAGCAGTTCGGGCCCCCGGGTGTCCTACGAGCAGTACTTC. V is TRBV12-3 or TRBV12-4 and J is TRBJ2-7; D gene ambiguous. This CDR3 is built from 15 residues. Trimming pared 4 bases from V and 1 base from J, leaving 14 bases between.

The rearrangement uses TRBV24-1 and TRBJ1-1; a weak D match, TRBD1 (5 bases). Germline CDR1 reads KGHDR; CDR2 reads SFDVKD. The CDR3 is 14 residues long. The V gene lost 2 bases and the J gene lost 4 bases, with 10 bases spanning the gap. This chain's CDR3 is CATSDSGASTEAFF. The CDR3 DNA follows: TGTGCCACCAGTGATTCTGGGGCGAGCACTGAAGCTTTCTTT.

The chain links TRBV7-6 to TRBJ2-5; D may match TRBD1 or TRBD2 (5 bases each). V lost 5 bases, J lost 5 bases, and 18 bases lay in between. This CDR3 is built from 15 residues. CDR1 is SGHVS and CDR2 is FNYEAQ in the germline V gene. CDR3 DNA: TGTGCCAGCAGCCAGTGGGGGAAGCTAAGGGAGACCCAGTACTTC. It translates to CASSQWGKLRETQYF.

The table lists this clonotype with a few counts. V is TRBV7-2 and J is TRBJ2-2; D call uncertain. The CDR3 runs 16 residues. V was shortened by 5 bases and J by 0 bases, with 13 bases between the two germline ends. The V gene's germline CDR1 is SGHTA and CDR2 FQGNSA. CDR3 coding DNA: TGTGCCAGCAGCCGCGGACGGTTTGCGAACACCGGGGAGCTGTTTTTT. As protein: CASSRGRFANTGELFF.

This clonotype has more than one count but fewer than ten. V is TRBV12-3 or TRBV12-4 and J is TRBJ2-5; TRBD1 matches 9 bases. The J call may be incorrect, as the DNA end agrees better with TRBJ2-1. The CDR3 contains 15 residues. CDR3 sequence (DNA): TGTGCCAGCAGTTCGGGACAGGGTTATCACAATGAGCAGTTCTTC. It encodes CASSSGQGYHNEQFF.

This clonotype was found a few times. CDR3 residues: CSARDPGPGMNSPLHF. The CDR3, as DNA: TGCAGTGCTAGAGACCCAGGGCCTGGGATGAATTCACCCCTCCACTTT. V usage is TRBV20-1 and J usage is TRBJ1-6, with D perhaps matching TRBD1 (5 bases). This CDR3 is built from 16 residues. Germline CDR1 DFQATT, CDR2 SNEGSKA (reference sequence). Trimming pared 0 bases from V and 7 bases from J, leaving 16 bases between.

This clonotype came up a few times. This chain links TRBV12-3 or TRBV12-4 with TRBJ2-5; D is unresolved. The ends were cut back, 3 bases at V and 5 bases at J, with 7 bases in the middle. The length of the CDR3 is 12 residues. The CDR3, as DNA: TGTGCCAGCAGTTTCGAATGGGAGACCCAGTACTTC. The encoded protein is CASSFEWETQYF.

Only a few counts were recorded for this clonotype. This chain joins TRBV4-2 and TRBJ2-2; the match to TRBD2 covers 13 bases. Trimming took 1 base from V and 5 from J; bases not matched to a gene: 1. Germline-derived CDR1 and CDR2 are LGHNA and YNFKEQ. This CDR3 is built from 16 residues. The CDR3 region is CASSQAGLAGTGELFF. The CDR3 nucleotides are TGTGCCAGCAGCCAAGCGGGACTAGCGGGGACCGGGGAGCTGTTTTTT.

This sequence joins TRBV7-9 and TRBJ2-5; the D is unclear. The V gene lost 5 bases and the J gene lost 0 bases, with 19 bases spanning the gap. This CDR3 has 17 residues. In germline, CDR1 is SEHNR, CDR2 FQNEAQ (reference sequence). In DNA form, the CDR3 reads TGTGCCAGCAGCCCCCCCCCAGAGATTCGGGACCAAGAGACCCAGTACTTC. Its translation: CASSPPPEIRDQETQYF.

This chain links TRBV28 with TRBJ2-1; 8 bases align to TRBD1. The closer fit of TRBJ2-5 to the DNA end suggests the J call may be wrong. CDR1 and CDR2 (germline): MDHEN, SYDVKM. The CDR3 totals 16 residues. The CDR3: CASSFFTGQGSETQYF. The CDR3 DNA sequence: TGTGCCAGCAGTTTCTTTACCGGACAGGGTTCGGAGACCCAGTACTTC.

This clonotype was seen more than once but under ten times. An end of the junction differs from the germline gene, which may be a read error. This chain joins TRBV5-1 and TRBJ1-2, with 7 bases lining up with TRBD1. Germline V lookup: CDR1 SGHRS, CDR2 YFSETQ. This CDR3 is built from 11 residues. The DNA for the CDR3 is TGCGCCAGCACTCATTACCGGGACAGAGGCTTC. Protein: CASTHYRDRGF.

The table lists this clonotype with a few counts. This chain joins TRBV6-1 and TRBJ2-3; no clear D gene. V was cut by 1 base and J by 1 base, with 9 bases left in between. CDR3 size: 15 residues. Germline CDR1 reads MNHNS; CDR2 reads SASEGT. The CDR3 loop reads CASSEVGSGTDTQYF. CDR3 DNA: TGTGCCAGCAGTGAAGTGGGATCCGGCACAGATACGCAGTATTTT.

The rearrangement uses TRBV6-5 and TRBJ1-6; D is undetermined. The V and J ends lost 0 bases and 9 bases respectively, with 12 bases between them. CDR3 length: 15 amino acids. The germline gives CDR1 MNHEY, CDR2 SVGAGI. CDR3 sequence: CASSYSRSNGSPLHF. The CDR3 nucleotides are TGTGCCAGCAGTTACTCGAGGTCCAACGGTTCACCCCTCCACTTT.

This clonotype was detected a few times. V usage is TRBV5-1 and J usage is TRBJ1-1; TRBD1 agrees at 8 bases. The CDR3 is made up of 15 amino acids. Germline values: CDR1 SGHRS, CDR2 YFSETQ. V lost 0 bases to trimming and J lost 3 bases; unmatched junction nucleotides: 4. The CDR3 nucleotides read TGCGCCAGCAGCTTGGAAACAGGGGGATACACTGAAGCTTTCTTT. The encoded protein is CASSLETGGYTEAFF.

This clonotype came up a few times. The V gene is TRBV3-1, the J gene TRBJ2-3, with 9 bases identical to TRBD1. The CDR3 has 15 amino acids. V lost 3 bases to trimming and J lost 1 base; unmatched junction nucleotides: 2. Germline values: CDR1 LGHDT, CDR2 YNNKEL (reference sequence). CDR3 bases: TGTGCCAGCAGCCATCGGGACAGGGGCACAGATACGCAGTATTTT. This gives the protein CASSHRDRGTDTQYF.

This clonotype was counted a few times. DNA for the CDR3: TGTGCCAGCAGCAAATTGCCGCGGGCAGGGCAAAAATCTAATGAAAAACTGTTTTTT. Protein: CASSKLPRAGQKSNEKLFF. The chain combines TRBV21-1 with TRBJ1-4. TRBV21-1 is annotated as a pseudogene. The CDR3 spans 19 residues.